Following are 13 T cell receptor beta chains from one sample sequenced in a study of OX40 agonist ivuxolimab in advanced cancers. Generated by immunoSEQ multiplex PCR, the TCRdb table keeps only in-frame clones and is missing some. The repertoire includes about 72,000 clones, 75% to 90% of them detected once, and over 2% sits in the top ten. The source was CD4+ or CD8+ T cells sorted from blood, collected in a trial of the OX40 agonist ivuxolimab. These receptors were taken from an adult with an advanced solid tumor such as melanoma, head and neck, liver or kidney cancer.

The sample holds a few counts of this clone. V and J are TRBV2 and TRBJ2-7; D is unresolved. The V gene's germline CDR1 is SNHLY and CDR2 FYNNEI. The CDR3 consists of 13 residues. Between the trimmed V and J ends, which lost 4 bases and 0 bases, there was a span of 7 bases. In DNA, the CDR3 is TGTGCCAGCAGTGTACATATCTCCTACGAGCAGTACTTC. Encoded protein: CASSVHISYEQYF.

The chain is built from TRBV25-1 and TRBJ2-3; 8 bases are a match to TRBD2. Losses at the gene ends were 1 base for V and 3 bases for J; bases not matched to a gene: 3. The CDR3 is 15 residues long. Per the germline V gene, CDR1 is MGHDK and CDR2 is SYGVNS. CDR3 in amino acids: CASSEWVAGTDTQYF. Written as DNA, the CDR3 is TGTGCCAGCAGTGAATGGGTAGCGGGGACAGATACGCAGTATTTT.

The J gene is TRBJ2-5, the V gene TRBV25-1; TRBD1 agrees at 10 bases. This CDR3 is 15 amino acids long. Per the germline V gene, CDR1 is MGHDK and CDR2 is SYGVNS. Unmatched junction bases numbered 9, after V lost 6 bases and J lost 5 bases. The CDR3 DNA reads TGTGCCAGCAGCCAGACAGGGGGCGCCTTTGAGACCCAGTACTTC. Residues: CASSQTGGAFETQYF. Full variable domain (outside the CDR3, taken from reference TRBV25-1 and TRBJ2-5): EADIYQTPRYLVIGTGKKITLECSQTMGHDKMYWYQQDPGMELHLIHYSYGVNSTEKGDLSSESTVSRIRTEHFPLTLESARPSHTSQYLCASSQTGGAFETQYFGPGTRLLVL.

The chain is built from TRBV28 and TRBJ2-6, with D unclear. The CDR3 spans 16 residues. Germline V gene sequence: CDR1 MDHEN, CDR2 SYDVKM. V was pared by 5 bases and J by 0 bases, with 11 bases between. CDR3 amino acids: CASSAPLPSGANVLTF. Here the CDR3 DNA reads TGTGCCAGCAGTGCGCCCTTGCCCTCTGGGGCCAACGTCCTGACTTTC.

The J gene is TRBJ2-3, the V gene TRBV15; 8 positions match TRBD2. Germline V CDR1 and CDR2: LNHNV, YYDKDF (reference sequence). The CDR3 covers 18 residues. J was trimmed by 0 bases and V by 0 bases; bases with no gene match: 8. The CDR3 spells CATSRDVGLAGSTDTQYF. CDR3 DNA: TGTGCCACCAGCAGAGATGTAGGACTAGCAGGTAGCACAGATACGCAGTATTTT.

The rearrangement uses TRBV7-9 and TRBJ2-3; 15 bases match TRBD2. The V segment lost 5 bases and the J segment 0 bases; nucleotides outside the gene matches: 9. Looked up from germline, CDR1 is SEHNR and CDR2 is FQNEAQ (reference sequence). The CDR3 length is 19 residues. In DNA form, the CDR3 reads TGTGCCAGCAGCCCGGGACTAGCGGGAGGATTTCCTAGCACAGATACGCAGTATTTT. Its protein is CASSPGLAGGFPSTDTQYF.

This sequence joins TRBV7-8 and TRBJ2-7; 11 nucleotides align to TRBD2. This CDR3 has 19 residues. Germline lookup yields CDR1 SGHVS and CDR2 FQNEAQ. Trimming at V came to 3 bases and at J to 6 bases, leaving 19 bases not matched to a gene. This CDR3 reads CASSFWGLAETTKSGEQYF. CDR3 sequence (DNA): TGTGCCAGCAGCTTTTGGGGACTAGCGGAGACAACGAAATCAGGCGAGCAGTACTTC.

The chain uses TRBV18 and TRBJ2-7; D gene ambiguous. V gave up 2 bases and J gave up 6 bases, with 11 bases separating them. Germline CDR1 KGHSH, CDR2 LQKENI. There are 13 residues in the CDR3. The CDR3: CASSPEQSGEQYF. The CDR3 DNA is TGTGCCAGCTCACCAGAACAGTCGGGCGAGCAGTACTTC.

The chain combines TRBV19 with TRBJ2-4; D is ambiguous. CDR3 size: 12 residues. Germline V gene sequence: CDR1 LNHDA, CDR2 SQIVND (reference sequence). V was cut by 1 base and J by 13 bases, with 11 bases left in between. The CDR3 reads CASSIGGFWQYF. The CDR3 DNA follows: TGTGCCAGTAGTATAGGGGGTTTCTGGCAGTACTTC.

V and J are TRBV25-1 and TRBJ1-4; D unclear. Germline V lookup: CDR1 MGHDK, CDR2 SYGVNS. This CDR3 spans 16 amino acids. Trimming shortened V by 2 bases and J by 2 bases, and 12 bases separated the two germline ends. The CDR3 region is CASSERGPTTNEKLFF. The CDR3 region has the DNA TGTGCCAGCAGTGAACGTGGGCCAACGACTAATGAAAAACTGTTTTTT.

This clone came up a few times. J is TRBJ2-3 and V is TRBV7-2; the match to TRBD2 covers 14 bases. The trim removed 2 bases at V and 6 bases at J, leaving 7 bases unmatched. CDR1 is SGHTA, CDR2 FQGNSA, per germline. The CDR3 spans 17 residues. CDR3 DNA: TGTGCCAGCAGCTTAACCGGGACTAGCGGGAGTGTCGATACGCAGTATTTT. This codes for CASSLTGTSGSVDTQYF.

This chain connects TRBV7-6 to TRBJ1-3; perhaps TRBD1 as D (6 bases). CDR3 length equals 15 residues. Germline CDR1 reads SGHVS; CDR2 reads FNYEAQ. Trimming removed 5 bases from V and 2 bases from J, with 13 bases in between. CDR3 sequence reads: CASSPPKGAGNTIYF. CDR3 DNA sequence: TGTGCCAGCAGCCCTCCGAAGGGGGCTGGAAACACCATATATTTT.

The chain combines TRBV7-8 with TRBJ2-6; D is uncertain. The CDR3 totals 17 residues. Between the trimmed V and J ends, which lost 1 base and 0 bases, there was a span of 10 bases. Germline CDR1 reads SGHVS; CDR2 reads FQNEAQ. The CDR3: CASSLGYAASGANVLTF. The CDR3 nucleotides read TGTGCCAGCAGCTTAGGGTACGCGGCCTCTGGGGCCAACGTCCTGACTTTC.